The rows below give T cell receptor beta chains drawn from one sample of a study of blood T cell repertoires in COVID-19. TCRdb's table, derived via immunoSEQ multiplex PCR, lists solely in-frame clones and lacks some. The table has 200,000 to 250,000 clones, around 85% seen once. The sample taken for sequencing was peripheral blood. The receptors shown here come from a woman in her forties with active or convalescent COVID-19. The conserved cysteine and the conserved F or W are not part of the CDR3 here. Some rows have no size entry. The others give once, few or many, or a class for an expanded clone.

CDR3 protein: ASSIEARGYT
J gene: TRBJ1-2
clone size: .
V gene: TRBV19

CDR3 protein: ASSLGLAGRNTQY
J gene: TRBJ2-3
clone size: once
V gene: TRBV3-1/TRBV3-2

CDR3 protein: ASSLDRLGRHPISPLH
J gene: TRBJ1-6
clone size: .
V gene: TRBV11-3

CDR3 protein: ASSTPTGIYGYT
J gene: TRBJ1-2
clone size: .
V gene: TRBV19

CDR3 protein: ASGPGIRETQY
J gene: TRBJ2-5
clone size: .
V gene: TRBV12-5

CDR3 protein: ASSQDQGAGELF
J gene: TRBJ2-2
clone size: .
V gene: TRBV3-1/TRBV3-2

CDR3 protein: SVERGTASTDTQY
J gene: TRBJ2-3
clone size: .
V gene: TRBV29-1

CDR3 protein: ASSLGTGNPGELF
J gene: TRBJ2-2
clone size: .
V gene: TRBV7-3

CDR3 protein: ASSVGQMRNTEAF
J gene: TRBJ1-1
clone size: once
V gene: TRBV3-1/TRBV3-2

CDR3 protein: ASSGGQGPYGYT
J gene: TRBJ1-2
clone size: .
V gene: TRBV5-1

CDR3 protein: ASSEGLWNSGNTIY
J gene: TRBJ1-3
clone size: .
V gene: TRBV2

CDR3 protein: ASSLLAGYQPQH
J gene: TRBJ1-5
clone size: .
V gene: TRBV27

CDR3 protein: ASRHTSNTEAF
J gene: TRBJ1-1
clone size: .
V gene: TRBV6-4

CDR3 protein: SIRGQESSYEQY
J gene: TRBJ2-7
clone size: few
V gene: TRBV29-1

CDR3 protein: ASKMGAGDYNEQF
J gene: TRBJ2-1
clone size: .
V gene: TRBV5-1

CDR3 protein: ASGLWTRTLRNTGELF
J gene: TRBJ2-2
clone size: .
V gene: TRBV12-5

CDR3 protein: ASSVGQSPNTEAF
J gene: TRBJ1-1
clone size: .
V gene: TRBV9

CDR3 protein: ASSLEMGQGSGNTIY
J gene: TRBJ1-3
clone size: .
V gene: TRBV5-1

CDR3 protein: ASSLGGGKNTEAF
J gene: TRBJ1-1
clone size: .
V gene: TRBV11-2

CDR3 protein: ATSDFTSGGRTDTQY
J gene: TRBJ2-3
clone size: .
V gene: TRBV24-1

CDR3 protein: ASSQGLVPRTDTQY
J gene: TRBJ2-3
clone size: .
V gene: TRBV28

CDR3 protein: ASSPYRVEAF
J gene: TRBJ1-1
clone size: .
V gene: TRBV28

CDR3 protein: ASRVQGNTGELF
J gene: TRBJ2-2
clone size: .
V gene: TRBV2

CDR3 protein: ASSQARGSGELF
J gene: TRBJ2-2
clone size: .
V gene: TRBV3-1/TRBV3-2

CDR3 protein: ATETGLMNTEAF
J gene: TRBJ1-1
clone size: .
V gene: TRBV11-2

CDR3 protein: ASSPQVGEQPQH
J gene: TRBJ1-5
clone size: .
V gene: TRBV18

CDR3 protein: ATKSGGEEKLF
J gene: TRBJ1-4
clone size: .
V gene: TRBV10-3

CDR3 protein: ASSARLAGTQETQY
J gene: TRBJ2-5
clone size: .
V gene: TRBV7-2

CDR3 protein: ASSVSTGNEQF
J gene: TRBJ2-1
clone size: few
V gene: TRBV9

CDR3 protein: ASSAGGETQY
J gene: TRBJ2-5
clone size: .
V gene: TRBV5-1

CDR3 protein: ASSTETVNTEAF
J gene: TRBJ1-1
clone size: .
V gene: TRBV3-1/TRBV3-2

CDR3 protein: AWSVRQRLGNTIY
J gene: TRBJ1-3
clone size: .
V gene: TRBV30

CDR3 protein: ASSVALRGDTGELF
J gene: TRBJ2-2
clone size: .
V gene: TRBV9

CDR3 protein: ASSLLPGQLNSPLH
J gene: TRBJ1-6
clone size: .
V gene: TRBV5-4

CDR3 protein: ASSIFSGGSGANVLT
J gene: TRBJ2-6
clone size: .
V gene: TRBV19

CDR3 protein: ASSLRDRDRF
J gene: TRBJ2-1
clone size: few
V gene: TRBV19

CDR3 protein: ASSQDGVGVWNEKLF
J gene: TRBJ1-4
clone size: .
V gene: TRBV4-1

CDR3 protein: ASSEARAVYGYT
J gene: TRBJ1-2
clone size: .
V gene: TRBV6-1

CDR3 protein: ASSEIISGGLADTQY
J gene: TRBJ2-3
clone size: .
V gene: TRBV2